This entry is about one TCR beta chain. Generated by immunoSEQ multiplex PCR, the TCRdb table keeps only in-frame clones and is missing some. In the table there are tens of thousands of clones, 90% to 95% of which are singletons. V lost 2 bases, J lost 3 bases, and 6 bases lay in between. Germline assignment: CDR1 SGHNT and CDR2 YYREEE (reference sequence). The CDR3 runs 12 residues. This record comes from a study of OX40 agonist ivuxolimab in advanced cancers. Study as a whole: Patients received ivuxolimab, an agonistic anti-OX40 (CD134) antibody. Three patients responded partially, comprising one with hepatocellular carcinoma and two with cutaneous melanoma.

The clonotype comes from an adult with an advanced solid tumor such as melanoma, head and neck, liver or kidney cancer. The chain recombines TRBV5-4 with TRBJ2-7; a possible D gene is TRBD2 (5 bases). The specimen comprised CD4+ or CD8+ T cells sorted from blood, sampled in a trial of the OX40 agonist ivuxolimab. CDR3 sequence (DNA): TGTGCCAGCAGCTTCGGAGGCTACGAGCAGTACTTC. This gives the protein CASSFGGYEQYF.